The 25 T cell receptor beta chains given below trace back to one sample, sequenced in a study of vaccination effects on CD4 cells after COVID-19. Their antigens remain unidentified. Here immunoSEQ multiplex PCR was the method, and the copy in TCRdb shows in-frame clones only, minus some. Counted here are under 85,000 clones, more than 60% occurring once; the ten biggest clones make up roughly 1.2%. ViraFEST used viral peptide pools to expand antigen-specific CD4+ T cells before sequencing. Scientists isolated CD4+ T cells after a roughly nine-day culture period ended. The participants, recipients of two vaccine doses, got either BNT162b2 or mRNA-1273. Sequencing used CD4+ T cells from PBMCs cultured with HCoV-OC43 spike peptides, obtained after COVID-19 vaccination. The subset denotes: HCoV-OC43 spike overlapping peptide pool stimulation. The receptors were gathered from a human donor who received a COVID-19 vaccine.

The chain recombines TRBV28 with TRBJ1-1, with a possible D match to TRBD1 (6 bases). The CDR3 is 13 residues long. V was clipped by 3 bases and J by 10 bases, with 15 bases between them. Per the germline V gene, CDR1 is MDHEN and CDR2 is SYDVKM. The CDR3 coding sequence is TGTGCCAGCAGTTTCGTGTCGGGACAAGGAGCTTTCTTT. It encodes CASSFVSGQGAFF.

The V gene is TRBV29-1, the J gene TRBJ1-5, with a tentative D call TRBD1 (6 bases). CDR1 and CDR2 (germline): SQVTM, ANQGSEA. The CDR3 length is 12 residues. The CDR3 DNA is TGCGCGGGGGGGGCGCCGTTTGGACCCCAGCATTTT. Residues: CAGGAPFGPQHF.

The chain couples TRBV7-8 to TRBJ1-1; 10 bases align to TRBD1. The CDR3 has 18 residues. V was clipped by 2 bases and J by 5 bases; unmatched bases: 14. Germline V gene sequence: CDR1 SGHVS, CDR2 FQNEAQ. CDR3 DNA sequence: TGTGCCAGCAGCTTAAGAGACAGGGGGCGCGTCTATGCAACTGAAGCTTTCTTT. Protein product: CASSLRDRGRVYATEAFF.

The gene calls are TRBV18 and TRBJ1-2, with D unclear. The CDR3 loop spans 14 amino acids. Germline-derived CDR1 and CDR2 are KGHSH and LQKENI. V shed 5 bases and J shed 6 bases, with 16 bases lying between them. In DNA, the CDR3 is TGTGCCAGCTCAACCACGGGCGGGGAAGATGGCTACACCTTC. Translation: CASSTTGGEDGYTF.

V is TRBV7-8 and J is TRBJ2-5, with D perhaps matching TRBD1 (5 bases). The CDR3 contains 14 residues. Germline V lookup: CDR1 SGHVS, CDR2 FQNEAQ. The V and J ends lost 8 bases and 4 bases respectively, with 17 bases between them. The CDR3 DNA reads TGTGCCAGCGCACTAATTCTTAGGGGAGAGACCCAGTACTTC. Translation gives CASALILRGETQYF.

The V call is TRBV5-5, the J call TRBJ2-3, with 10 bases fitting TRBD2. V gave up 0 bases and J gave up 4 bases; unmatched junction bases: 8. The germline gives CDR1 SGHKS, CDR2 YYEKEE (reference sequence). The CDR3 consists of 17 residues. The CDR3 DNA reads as TGTGCCAGCAGCTTGGCCCAACTAGCGGGGTCCGCAGATACGCAGTATTTT. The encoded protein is CASSLAQLAGSADTQYF.

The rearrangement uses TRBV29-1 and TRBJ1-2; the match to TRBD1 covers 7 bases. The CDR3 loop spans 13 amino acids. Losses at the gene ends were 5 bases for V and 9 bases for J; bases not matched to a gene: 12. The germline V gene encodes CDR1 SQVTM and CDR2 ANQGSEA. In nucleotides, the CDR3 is TGCAGCGTTAAGCCCCCTGACAGGGATAGCTACACCTTC. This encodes CSVKPPDRDSYTF.

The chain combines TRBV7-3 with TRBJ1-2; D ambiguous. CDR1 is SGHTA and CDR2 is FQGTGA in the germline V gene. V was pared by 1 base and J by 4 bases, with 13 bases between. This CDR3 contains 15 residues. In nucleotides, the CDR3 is TGTGCCAGCAGCTTAAACCGGGCGGGAACCTATGGCTACACCTTC. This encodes CASSLNRAGTYGYTF.

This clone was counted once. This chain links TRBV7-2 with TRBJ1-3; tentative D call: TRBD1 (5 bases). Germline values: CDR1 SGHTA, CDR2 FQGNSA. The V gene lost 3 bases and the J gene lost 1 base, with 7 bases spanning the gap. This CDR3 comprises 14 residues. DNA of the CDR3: TGTGCCAGCAGCTTCGACAGTTCTGGAAACACCATATATTTT. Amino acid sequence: CASSFDSSGNTIYF. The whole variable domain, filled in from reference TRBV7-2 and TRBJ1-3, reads GAGVSQSPSNKVTEKGKDVELRCDPISGHTALYWYRQSLGQGLEFLIYFQGNSAPDKSGLPSDRFSAERTGGSVSTLTIQRTQQEDSAVYLCASSFDSSGNTIYFGEGSWLTVV.

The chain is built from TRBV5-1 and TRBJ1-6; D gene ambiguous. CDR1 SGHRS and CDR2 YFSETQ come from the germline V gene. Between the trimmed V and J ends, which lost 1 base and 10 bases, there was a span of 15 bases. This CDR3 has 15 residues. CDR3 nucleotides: TGCGCCAGCAGCTTGTACCCCGAGATAAGCTCACCCCTCCACTTT. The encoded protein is CASSLYPEISSPLHF.

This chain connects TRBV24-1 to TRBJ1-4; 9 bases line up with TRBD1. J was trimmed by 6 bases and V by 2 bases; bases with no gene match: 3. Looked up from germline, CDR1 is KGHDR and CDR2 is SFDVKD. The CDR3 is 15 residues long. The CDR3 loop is CATSDSRTGDEKLFF. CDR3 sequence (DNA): TGTGCCACCAGTGATTCGAGGACAGGGGATGAAAAACTGTTTTTT.

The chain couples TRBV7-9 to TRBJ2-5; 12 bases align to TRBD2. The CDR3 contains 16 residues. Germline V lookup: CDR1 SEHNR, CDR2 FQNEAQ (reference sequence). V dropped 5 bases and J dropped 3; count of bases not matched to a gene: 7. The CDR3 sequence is CASSTRRLAGEETQYF. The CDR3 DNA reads TGTGCCAGCAGCACCCGACGACTAGCGGGGGAAGAGACCCAGTACTTC.

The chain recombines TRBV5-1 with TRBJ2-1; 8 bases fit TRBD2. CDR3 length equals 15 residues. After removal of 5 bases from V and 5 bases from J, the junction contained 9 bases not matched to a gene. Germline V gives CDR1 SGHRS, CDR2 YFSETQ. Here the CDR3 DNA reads TGCGCCAGCAGTCCCGGGGGGGTCGGGAACAATGAGCAGTTCTTC. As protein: CASSPGGVGNNEQFF.

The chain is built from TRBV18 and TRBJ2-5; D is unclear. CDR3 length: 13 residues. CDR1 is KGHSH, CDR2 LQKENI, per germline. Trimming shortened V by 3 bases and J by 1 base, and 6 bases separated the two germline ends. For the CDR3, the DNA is TGTGCCAGCTCACCGAGCATCCAAGAGACCCAGTACTTC. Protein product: CASSPSIQETQYF.

The CDR3 spells CASSPQGGSTGELFF. The CDR3 DNA sequence: TGTGCCAGCAGTCCTCAAGGGGGATCGACCGGGGAGCTGTTTTTT. The genes are TRBV27 and TRBJ2-2; D is possibly TRBD1 (6 bases). Trimming stripped 5 bases from V and 5 bases from J, with 15 bases between. The CDR3 contains 15 residues. Germline CDR1 MNHEY, CDR2 SMNVEV (reference sequence).

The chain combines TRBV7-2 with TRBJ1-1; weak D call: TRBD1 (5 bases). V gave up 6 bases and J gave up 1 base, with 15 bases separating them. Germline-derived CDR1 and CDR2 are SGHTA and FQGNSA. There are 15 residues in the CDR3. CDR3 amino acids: CASSERGFTNTEAFF. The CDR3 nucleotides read TGTGCCAGCAGTGAACGGGGGTTTACGAACACTGAAGCTTTCTTT.

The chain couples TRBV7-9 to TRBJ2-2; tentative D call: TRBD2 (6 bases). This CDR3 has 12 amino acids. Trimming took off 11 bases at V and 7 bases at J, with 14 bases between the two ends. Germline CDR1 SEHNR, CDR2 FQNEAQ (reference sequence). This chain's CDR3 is CAGKRVLGELFF. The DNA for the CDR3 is TGTGCCGGGAAGCGGGTCCTCGGGGAGCTGTTTTTT.

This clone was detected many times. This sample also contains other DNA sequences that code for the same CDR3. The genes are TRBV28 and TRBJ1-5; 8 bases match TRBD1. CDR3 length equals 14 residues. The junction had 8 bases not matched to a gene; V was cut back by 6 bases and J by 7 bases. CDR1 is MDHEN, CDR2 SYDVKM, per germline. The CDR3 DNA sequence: TGTGCCAGCAGCAGTCAGGGGGCACGGCAGCCCCAGCATTTT. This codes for CASSSQGARQPQHF.

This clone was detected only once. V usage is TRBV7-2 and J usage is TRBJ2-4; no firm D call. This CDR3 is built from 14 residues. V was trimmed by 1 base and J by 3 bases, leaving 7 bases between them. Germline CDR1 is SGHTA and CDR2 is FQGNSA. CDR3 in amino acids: CASSLEVGKNIQYF. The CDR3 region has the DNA TGTGCCAGCAGCTTAGAAGTGGGCAAAAACATTCAGTACTTC.

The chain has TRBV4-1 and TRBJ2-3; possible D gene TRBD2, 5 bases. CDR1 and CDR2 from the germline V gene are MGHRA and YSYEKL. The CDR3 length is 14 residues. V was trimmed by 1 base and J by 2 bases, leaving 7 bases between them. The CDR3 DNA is TGCGCCAGCAGCCAAGGGACTCTCACAGATACGCAGTATTTT. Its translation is CASSQGTLTDTQYF.

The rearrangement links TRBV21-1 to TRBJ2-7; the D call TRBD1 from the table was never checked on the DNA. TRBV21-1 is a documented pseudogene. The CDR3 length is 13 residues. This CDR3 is CASSKGQGHEQYV. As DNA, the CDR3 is TGTGCCAGCAGCAAGGGACAGGGCCACGAGCAGTACGTC.

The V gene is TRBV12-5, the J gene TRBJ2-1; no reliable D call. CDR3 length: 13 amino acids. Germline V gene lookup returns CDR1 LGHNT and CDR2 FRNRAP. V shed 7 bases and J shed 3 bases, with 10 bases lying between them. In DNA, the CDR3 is TGTGCTAGTGCCGACCAGCTCTACAATGAGCAGTTCTTC. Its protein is CASADQLYNEQFF.

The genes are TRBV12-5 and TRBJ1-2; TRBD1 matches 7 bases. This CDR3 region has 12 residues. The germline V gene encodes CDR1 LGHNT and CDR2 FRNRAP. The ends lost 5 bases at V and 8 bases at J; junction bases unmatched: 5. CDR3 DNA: TGTGCTAGTGGTCTACAGGGGTGGGGCTACACCTTC. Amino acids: CASGLQGWGYTF.

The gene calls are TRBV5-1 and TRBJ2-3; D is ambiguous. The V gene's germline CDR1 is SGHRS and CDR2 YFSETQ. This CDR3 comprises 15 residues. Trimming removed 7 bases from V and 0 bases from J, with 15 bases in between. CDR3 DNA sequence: TGCGCCAGCGAAGATGGACGTACTAGCACAGATACGCAGTATTTT. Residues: CASEDGRTSTDTQYF.

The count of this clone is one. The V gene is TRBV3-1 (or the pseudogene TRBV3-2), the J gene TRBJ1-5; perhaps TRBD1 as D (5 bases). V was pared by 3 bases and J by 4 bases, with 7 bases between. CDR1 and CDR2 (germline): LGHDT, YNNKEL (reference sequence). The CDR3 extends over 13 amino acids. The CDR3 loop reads CASSQTANQPQHF. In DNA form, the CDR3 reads TGTGCCAGCAGCCAGACAGCTAATCAGCCCCAGCATTTT.